Following are 31 T cell receptor beta chains from one sample sequenced in a study of T-cell reconstitution after alpha-beta-depleted transplantation in children. TCRbeta library construction was performed incorporating unique molecular identifiers. From the PCR reads, TCRdb called clonotypes with MiXCR, one entry per CDR3 protein. The data hold just under 150,000 distinct CDR3 sequences, with roughly 9% observed a single time. The sequenced sample was PBMCs, mostly from graft donor cells, obtained 180 days after TCRalphabeta/CD19-depleted stem cell transplant. All receptors come from a female patient between 2 and 10 years old who had a stem cell transplant for congenital amegakaryocytic thrombocytopenia, so the T cells may come from the graft donor.

This clonotype was observed a handful of times. The chain is built from TRBV5-1 and TRBJ2-1; D is uncertain. The CDR3 has 20 amino acids. The germline gives CDR1 SGHRS, CDR2 YFSETQ. The germline V and J ends were trimmed by 3 bases and 0 bases, with 25 bases remaining between them. The CDR3 region has the DNA TGCGCCAGCAGCTCCACCCCGGTATCGCCTACGCGTCGCTCCTACAATGAGCAGTTCTTC. Residues: CASSSTPVSPTRRSYNEQFF. Using reference TRBV5-1 and TRBJ2-1 for the parts outside the CDR3, the full variable domain is KAGVTQTPRYLIKTRGQQVTLSCSPISGHRSVSWYQQTPGQGLQFLFEYFSETQRNKGNFPGRFSGRQFSNSRSEMNVSTLELGDSALYLCASSSTPVSPTRRSYNEQFFGPGTRLTVL.

The sample holds many counts of this clonotype. The chain is built from TRBV20-1 and TRBJ2-7; D possibly corresponds to TRBD2 (6 bases). The V end was cut by 6 bases, the J end by 2 bases, with 11 bases between. The CDR3 contains 12 residues. Germline V gene sequence: CDR1 DFQATT, CDR2 SNEGSKA (reference sequence). As DNA, the CDR3 is TGCAGTGCCGGGAGAATCGCCTACGAGCAGTACTTC. This encodes CSAGRIAYEQYF.

In its sample, this clonotype was seen many times. The genes are TRBV20-1 and TRBJ1-6; D ambiguous. The CDR3 runs 14 residues. The V and J ends lost 0 bases and 7 bases respectively, with 10 bases between them. Germline values: CDR1 DFQATT, CDR2 SNEGSKA (reference sequence). Here the CDR3 reads CSARDAGNNSPLHF. The CDR3 nucleotides read TGCAGTGCTAGAGATGCGGGGAACAATTCACCCCTCCACTTT.

This clonotype has a count of ten or more. This sequence joins TRBV5-8 and TRBJ2-3; 7 positions agree with TRBD1. This CDR3 is 17 amino acids long. In germline, CDR1 is SGHTS, CDR2 YDEGEE. The V segment lost 4 bases and the J segment 5 bases; nucleotides outside the gene matches: 16. DNA for the CDR3: TGTGCCAGCAGCAGGTACAGGGGACCTGGGTCGAAAGATACGCAGTATTTT. This codes for CASSRYRGPGSKDTQYF. The variable domain in full, completed from reference TRBV5-8 and TRBJ2-3, reads EAGVTQSPTHLIKTRGQQATLRCSPISGHTSVYWYQQALGLGLQFLLWYDEGEERNRGNFPPRFSGRQFPNYSSELNVNALELEDSALYLCASSRYRGPGSKDTQYFGPGTRLTVL.

This clonotype was seen ten or more times. This chain links TRBV7-2 with TRBJ2-5; no clear D gene. Germline values: CDR1 SGHTA, CDR2 FQGNSA. V was clipped by 7 bases and J by 2 bases, with 14 bases between them. This CDR3 region has 14 residues. This CDR3 is CASKEGRAQETQYF. In DNA, the CDR3 is TGTGCCAGCAAGGAAGGCAGAGCGCAAGAGACCCAGTACTTC.

The rearrangement uses TRBV7-6 and TRBJ2-3, with 8 bases fitting TRBD2. V lost 6 bases, J lost 4 bases, and 0 bases stayed unmatched. The CDR3 spans 12 residues. Germline loops: CDR1 SGHVS, CDR2 FNYEAQ. CDR3 nucleotides: TGTGCCAGCAGGGGACTAGCAGATACGCAGTATTTT. It codes for CASRGLADTQYF.

This clonotype has more than one count but fewer than ten. V gene TRBV28 combines with J gene TRBJ2-2, with TRBD1 as a possible D gene (5 bases). From germline, CDR1 is MDHEN and CDR2 SYDVKM. Trimming shortened V by 7 bases and J by 2 bases, and 14 bases separated the two germline ends. The CDR3 sequence is 15 residues long. DNA of the CDR3: TGTGCCAGCACCCTAGGGGCGTACAACACCGGGGAGCTGTTTTTT. Translation: CASTLGAYNTGELFF.

Many counts were recorded for this clonotype. The chain uses TRBV12-3 or TRBV12-4 and TRBJ2-3; tentatively, D is TRBD2 (6 bases). The V end lost 4 bases, the J end lost 1 base, and 9 bases lay between the germline ends. This CDR3 is 14 amino acids long. Written as DNA, the CDR3 is TGTGCCAGCAGTTCAGCGGGCCGCACAGATACGCAGTATTTT. Translation gives CASSSAGRTDTQYF.

The chain links TRBV30 to TRBJ2-7; D is undetermined. Per the germline V gene, CDR1 is GTSNPN and CDR2 is SVGIG (reference sequence). The germline V and J ends were trimmed by 3 bases and 5 bases, with 8 bases remaining between them. The CDR3 totals 11 residues. The CDR3 DNA reads TGTGCCTGGAGGGGATCCCACGAGCAGTACTTC. This translates into CAWRGSHEQYF. Supplemented by reference TRBV30 and TRBJ2-7, the full variable domain reads SQTIHQWPATLVQPVGSPLSLECTVEGTSNPNLYWYRQAAGRGLQLLFYSVGIGQISSEVPQNLSASRPQDRQFILSSKKLLLSDSGFYLCAWRGSHEQYFGPGTRLTVT.

The DNA of the CDR3 is TGCGCCAGCGCTCTAGGCGACACAAACACTGAAGCTTTCTTT. Its protein product is CASALGDTNTEAFF. The V and J genes are TRBV5-1 and TRBJ1-1; the D is unclear. Looked up from germline, CDR1 is SGHRS and CDR2 is YFSETQ. V was clipped by 7 bases and J by 2 bases, with 15 bases between them. The CDR3 is 14 residues long.

There are a few counts of this clonotype. This sequence joins TRBV28 and TRBJ2-3; 9 bases line up with TRBD2. Germline CDR1 reads MDHEN; CDR2 reads SYDVKM. V was pared by 5 bases and J by 4 bases, with 16 bases of the junction left unmatched. This CDR3 has 18 amino acids. The CDR3 protein is CASSPIPFGGGVADTQYF. CDR3 coding DNA: TGTGCCAGCAGTCCGATACCCTTTGGCGGGGGGGTTGCAGATACGCAGTATTTT. The full variable domain, rest sourced from reference TRBV28 and TRBJ2-3, is DVKVTQSSRYLVKRTGEKVFLECVQDMDHENMFWYRQDPGLGLRLIYFSYDVKMKEKGDIPEGYSVSREKKERFSLILESASTNQTSMYLCASSPIPFGGGVADTQYFGPGTRLTVL.

This chain joins TRBV28 and TRBJ2-7; D tentatively reads TRBD1 or TRBD2 (5 bases each). Per the germline V gene, CDR1 is MDHEN and CDR2 is SYDVKM. Trimming took 6 bases from V and 2 from J, leaving 11 bases between them. The CDR3 is 13 amino acids. The CDR3 protein is CASSRDPAYEQYF. CDR3 DNA: TGTGCCAGCAGCCGGGACCCAGCCTACGAGCAGTACTTC.

This clonotype was recorded only once. This clone may be a read error of a much larger clone one base away. J is TRBJ2-7 and V is TRBV20-1; D perhaps matches TRBD2 (5 bases). This CDR3 spans 12 amino acids. The germline gives CDR1 DFQATT, CDR2 SNEGSKA (reference sequence). The DNA of the CDR3 is TGCATTGCTACCCTAGCAGGCTACGAGCAGTACTTC. It codes for CIATLAGYEQYF.

V gene TRBV5-1 combines with J gene TRBJ2-7; D is perhaps TRBD2 (5 bases). Trimming pared 0 bases from V and 6 bases from J, leaving 19 bases between. Per germline, CDR1 SGHRS and CDR2 YFSETQ. This CDR3 region has 16 residues. CDR3 DNA: TGCGCCAGCAGCTTGGGCATACGTCCAGGTGAGGGCGAGCAGTACTTC. Protein product: CASSLGIRPGEGEQYF.

This clonotype was counted a few times. The genes are TRBV20-1 and TRBJ2-5, with D tentatively TRBD2 (5 bases). The CDR3 contains 11 residues. Trimming took off 5 bases at V and 5 bases at J, with 9 bases between the two ends. CDR1 is DFQATT and CDR2 is SNEGSKA in the germline V gene (reference sequence). The chain's CDR3 is CSALRRETQYF. The CDR3, as DNA: TGCAGTGCTCTTAGGAGGGAGACCCAGTACTTC.

This clonotype was observed a few times. This chain uses TRBV7-6 with TRBJ1-2; a weak D match, TRBD1 (5 bases). This CDR3 spans 14 amino acids. V lost 5 bases and J 5 bases, leaving 15 bases between the germline ends. Germline V gene sequence: CDR1 SGHVS, CDR2 FNYEAQ. CDR3 region: CASSPSGTPYGYTF. DNA for the CDR3: TGTGCCAGCAGCCCCTCCGGGACCCCTTATGGCTACACCTTC.

On this clonotype itself: A much larger clone lies a single base off, so this may be a read error. This chain connects TRBV3-1 to TRBJ2-2; D not resolved. Germline V gene data show CDR1 as LGHDT and CDR2 as YNNKEL (reference sequence). The CDR3 is 13 residues long. Here the CDR3 DNA reads TGTGCCAGCAGCAAAGATTTCCCCGGGGAGCTGTTTTTT. Its translation is CASSKDFPGELFF.

This clonotype was seen a few times. This chain uses TRBV27 with TRBJ2-3, with 9 bases fitting TRBD2. J gave up 4 bases and V 8 bases, and 16 bases lay outside the gene matches. Per germline, CDR1 MNHEY and CDR2 SMNVEV (reference sequence). CDR3 length: 17 amino acids. The CDR3 coding sequence is TGTGCCAGCGGATCGCATAGCGGGAGATCTCGGGCAGATACGCAGTATTTT. Translation: CASGSHSGRSRADTQYF.

The chain employs TRBV20-1 and TRBJ1-2; D may be TRBD1 (5 bases). Germline V gives CDR1 DFQATT, CDR2 SNEGSKA (reference sequence). The CDR3 contains 14 residues. V gave up 6 bases and J gave up 3 bases, with 17 bases separating them. CDR3 protein: CSAPTATQDYGYTF. In DNA form, the CDR3 reads TGCAGTGCACCGACAGCCACCCAAGACTATGGCTACACCTTC.

This clonotype has just a few counts. The CDR3 sequence: CASSSSRDRNTEAFF. CDR3 in DNA: TGTGCCAGCAGTTCATCACGAGACAGGAACACTGAAGCTTTCTTT. The chain combines TRBV6-5 with TRBJ1-1; a weak D match, TRBD1 (5 bases). CDR3 length: 15 amino acids. Per the germline V gene, CDR1 is MNHEY and CDR2 is SVGAGI. V was trimmed by 4 bases and J by 1 base, leaving 13 bases between them.

This clonotype was recorded many times. This chain joins TRBV10-3 and TRBJ2-2; 7 nucleotides align to TRBD2. Germline CDR1 is ENHRY and CDR2 is SYGVKD. CDR3 length: 12 amino acids. This CDR3 reads CAGRGNTGELFF. The CDR3 DNA follows: TGTGCTGGGAGGGGCAACACCGGGGAGCTGTTTTTT.

This clonotype came up many times. This chain links TRBV7-2 with TRBJ2-7; 10 positions match TRBD2. CDR3 length equals 15 residues. Unmatched junction bases numbered 7, after V lost 5 bases and J lost 3 bases. Germline assignment: CDR1 SGHTA and CDR2 FQGNSA. The CDR3 spells CASSPLGTSVYEQYF. The CDR3 DNA reads as TGTGCCAGCAGCCCGCTCGGGACTAGCGTCTACGAGCAGTACTTC.

The sample holds a few counts of this clonotype. V and J are TRBV28 and TRBJ1-2; the D is unclear. Per the germline V gene, CDR1 is MDHEN and CDR2 is SYDVKM. Trimming left V 6 bases short and J 4 bases short, with 12 bases between. The length of the CDR3 is 13 residues. The CDR3 DNA is TGTGCCAGCAGCCGATACCTTGGCTATGGCTACACCTTC. Its translation is CASSRYLGYGYTF.

This clonotype has at least ten counts. CDR3 sequence (DNA): TGTGCCAGCAGTTCCCCTGGGGGGTTCGGAAACACCATATATTTT. Translation: CASSSPGGFGNTIYF. The genes are TRBV28 and TRBJ1-3, with a possible D match to TRBD1 (5 bases). Trimming left V 4 bases short and J 4 bases short, with 14 bases between. CDR1 and CDR2 (germline): MDHEN, SYDVKM. This CDR3 comprises 15 residues.

This clonotype was observed at least ten times. The chain is built from TRBV9 and TRBJ2-3, with D perhaps TRBD2 (5 bases). CDR1 and CDR2 from the germline V gene are SGDLS and YYNGEE. V shed 2 bases and J shed 0 bases, with 10 bases lying between them. This CDR3 spans 15 amino acids. The CDR3 protein is CASSVLAKSTDTQYF. The CDR3 DNA follows: TGTGCCAGCAGCGTCTTAGCGAAGAGCACAGATACGCAGTATTTT. Combining the CDR3 with reference TRBV9 and TRBJ2-3 gives the whole variable domain DSGVTQTPKHLITATGQRVTLRCSPRSGDLSVYWYQQSLDQGLQFLIQYYNGEERAKGNILERFSAQQFPDLHSELNLSSLELGDSALYFCASSVLAKSTDTQYFGPGTRLTVL.

This clonotype was found many times. V is TRBV6-2 or TRBV6-3 and J is TRBJ2-1, with 9 bases identical to TRBD1. This CDR3 is 16 amino acids long. Germline assignment: CDR1 MNHEY and CDR2 SVGEGT. With V trimmed by 3 bases and J by 4 bases, 7 bases remained unmatched. For the CDR3, the DNA is TGTGCCAGCAGTTATCCTGGGACAGGGCCTTACAATGAGCAGTTCTTC. Translated: CASSYPGTGPYNEQFF.

Many counts were recorded for this clonotype. The chain has TRBV29-1 and TRBJ2-3, with D unresolved. V shed 4 bases and J shed 1 base, with 9 bases lying between them. Germline V gene data show CDR1 as SQVTM and CDR2 as ANQGSEA. This CDR3 has 13 amino acids. The CDR3 nucleotides read TGCAGCGTTGTTAAGACGGGCACAGATACGCAGTATTTT. Translating gives CSVVKTGTDTQYF.

This clonotype was detected many times. A read error may explain this, as a much larger clone is one base away. The chain's CDR3 is CASSFGGPYEQYF. For the CDR3, the DNA is TGTGCCAGCAGTTTTGGGGGGCCCTACGAGCAGTACTTC. The rearrangement links TRBV12-3 or TRBV12-4 to TRBJ2-7; perhaps D is TRBD1 or TRBD2 (6 bases each). Trimming left V 3 bases short and J 2 bases short, with 8 bases between. The CDR3 covers 13 residues.

This clonotype was counted many times. V and J are TRBV20-1 and TRBJ2-3; possible D gene TRBD1, 5 bases. This CDR3 contains 16 residues. Germline V gene lookup returns CDR1 DFQATT and CDR2 SNEGSKA (reference sequence). Trimming removed 0 bases from V and 1 base from J, with 14 bases in between. DNA of the CDR3: TGCAGTGCTAGAGATTGGTGGGCCAGGGGCACAGATACGCAGTATTTT. Its protein product is CSARDWWARGTDTQYF.

This clonotype was counted at least ten times. The gene calls are TRBV29-1 and TRBJ2-1; TRBD2 aligns across 10 bases. The germline CDR1 and CDR2 sequences are SQVTM and ANQGSEA. The CDR3 sequence is 14 residues long. Germline trimming cut 6 bases from V and 4 bases from J; bases unmatched to any gene: 6. The CDR3 here is CSVRTSGGYNEQFF. CDR3 nucleotides: TGCAGCGTACGGACTAGCGGTGGGTACAATGAGCAGTTCTTC.

The CDR3, as DNA: TGTGCCACCTCCCAAGATTGGAGCGGGAGGCACACCGGGGAGCTGTTTTTT. Translating it yields CATSQDWSGRHTGELFF. The genes are TRBV3-1 and TRBJ2-2; 9 positions agree with TRBD2. The CDR3 extends over 17 amino acids. Looked up from germline, CDR1 is LGHDT and CDR2 is YNNKEL (reference sequence). V trimming: 10 bases; J trimming: 3 bases; junction bases outside the gene matches: 15. Using reference TRBV3-1 and TRBJ2-2 for the parts outside the CDR3, the full variable domain is DTAVSQTPKYLVTQMGNDKSIKCEQNLGHDTMYWYKQDSKKFLKIMFSYNNKELIINETVPNRFSPKSPDKAHLNLHINSLELGDSAVYFCATSQDWSGRHTGELFFGEGSRLTVL.